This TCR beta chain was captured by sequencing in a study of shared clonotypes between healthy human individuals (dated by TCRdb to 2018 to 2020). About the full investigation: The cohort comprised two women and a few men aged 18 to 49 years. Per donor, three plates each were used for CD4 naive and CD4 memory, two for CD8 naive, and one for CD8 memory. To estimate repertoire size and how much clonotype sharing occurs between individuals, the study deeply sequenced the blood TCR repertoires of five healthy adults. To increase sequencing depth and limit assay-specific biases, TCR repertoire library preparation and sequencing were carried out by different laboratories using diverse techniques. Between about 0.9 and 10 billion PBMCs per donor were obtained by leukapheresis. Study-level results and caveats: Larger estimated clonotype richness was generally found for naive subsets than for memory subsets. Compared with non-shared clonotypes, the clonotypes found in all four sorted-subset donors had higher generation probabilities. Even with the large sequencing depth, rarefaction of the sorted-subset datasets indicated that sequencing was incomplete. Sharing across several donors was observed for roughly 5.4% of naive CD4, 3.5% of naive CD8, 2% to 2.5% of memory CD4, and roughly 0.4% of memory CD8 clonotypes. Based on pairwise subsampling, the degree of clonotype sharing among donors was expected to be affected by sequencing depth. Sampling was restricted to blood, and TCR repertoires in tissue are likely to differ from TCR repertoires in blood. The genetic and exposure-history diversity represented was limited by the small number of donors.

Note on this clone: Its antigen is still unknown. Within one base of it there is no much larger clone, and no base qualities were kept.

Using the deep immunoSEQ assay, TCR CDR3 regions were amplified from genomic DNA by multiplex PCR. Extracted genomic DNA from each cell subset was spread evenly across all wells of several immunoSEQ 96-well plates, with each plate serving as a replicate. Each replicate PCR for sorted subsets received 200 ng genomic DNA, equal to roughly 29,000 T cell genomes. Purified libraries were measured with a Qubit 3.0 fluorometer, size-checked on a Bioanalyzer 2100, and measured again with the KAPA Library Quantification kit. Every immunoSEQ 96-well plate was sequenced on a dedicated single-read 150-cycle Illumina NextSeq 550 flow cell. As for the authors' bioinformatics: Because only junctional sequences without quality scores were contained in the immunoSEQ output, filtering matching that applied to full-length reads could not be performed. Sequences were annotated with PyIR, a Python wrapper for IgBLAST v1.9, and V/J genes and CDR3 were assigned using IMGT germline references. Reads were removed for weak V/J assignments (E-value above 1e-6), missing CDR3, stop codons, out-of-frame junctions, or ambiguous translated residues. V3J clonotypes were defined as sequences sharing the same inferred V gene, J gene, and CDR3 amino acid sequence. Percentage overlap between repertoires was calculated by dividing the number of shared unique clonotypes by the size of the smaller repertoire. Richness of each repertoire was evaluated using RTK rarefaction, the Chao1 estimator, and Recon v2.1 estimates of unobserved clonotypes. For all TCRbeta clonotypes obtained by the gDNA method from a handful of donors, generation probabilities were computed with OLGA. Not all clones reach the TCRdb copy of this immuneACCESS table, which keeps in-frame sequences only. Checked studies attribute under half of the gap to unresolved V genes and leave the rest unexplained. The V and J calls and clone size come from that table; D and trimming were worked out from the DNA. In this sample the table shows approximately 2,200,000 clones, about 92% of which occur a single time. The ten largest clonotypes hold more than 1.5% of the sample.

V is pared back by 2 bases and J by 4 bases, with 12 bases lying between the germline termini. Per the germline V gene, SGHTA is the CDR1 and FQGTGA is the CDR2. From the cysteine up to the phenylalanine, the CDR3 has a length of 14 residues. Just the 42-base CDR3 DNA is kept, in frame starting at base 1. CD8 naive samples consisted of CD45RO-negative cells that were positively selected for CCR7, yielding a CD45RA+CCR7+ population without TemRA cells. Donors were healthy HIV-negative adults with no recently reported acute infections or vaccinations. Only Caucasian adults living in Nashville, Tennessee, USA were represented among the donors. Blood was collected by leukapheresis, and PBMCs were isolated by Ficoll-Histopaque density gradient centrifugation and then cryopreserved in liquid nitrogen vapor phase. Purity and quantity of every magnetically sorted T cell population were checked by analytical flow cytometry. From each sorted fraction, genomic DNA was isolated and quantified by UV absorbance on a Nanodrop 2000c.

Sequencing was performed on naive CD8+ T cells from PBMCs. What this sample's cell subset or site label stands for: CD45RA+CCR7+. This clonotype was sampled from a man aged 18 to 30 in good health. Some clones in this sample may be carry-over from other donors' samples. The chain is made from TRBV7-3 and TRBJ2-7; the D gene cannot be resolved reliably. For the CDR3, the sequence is CASSLGGEQYEQYF. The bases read TGTGCCAGCAGCTTAGGTGGAGAACAATACGAGCAGTACTTC.